This T cell receptor (beta chain) stems from a study of T and B cells in COVID-19 patients. TRB rearrangements were amplified by multiplex PCR with BIOMED2 TRB-A/B primers. Via MiXCR, TCRdb re-called the multiplex PCR reads, giving one row per CDR3 protein. The data show 15,000 to 20,000 distinct CDR3 sequences, 36% seen once. The V gene lost 5 bases and the J gene lost 4 bases, with 18 bases spanning the gap. The CDR3 extends over 16 amino acids. TRB was amplified from around 250-500 ng of blood genomic DNA. This clonotype was detected a few times. The sequenced material came from blood. V gene TRBV12-3 or TRBV12-4 combines with J gene TRBJ1-5, with a possible D match to TRBD1 (6 bases). This TCR was sampled from a human donor with active COVID-19. In DNA form, the CDR3 reads TGTGCCAGCAGTGTTCCATGGACAGAGCTGAATCAGCCCCAGCATTTT. It yields the protein CASSVPWTELNQPQHF.